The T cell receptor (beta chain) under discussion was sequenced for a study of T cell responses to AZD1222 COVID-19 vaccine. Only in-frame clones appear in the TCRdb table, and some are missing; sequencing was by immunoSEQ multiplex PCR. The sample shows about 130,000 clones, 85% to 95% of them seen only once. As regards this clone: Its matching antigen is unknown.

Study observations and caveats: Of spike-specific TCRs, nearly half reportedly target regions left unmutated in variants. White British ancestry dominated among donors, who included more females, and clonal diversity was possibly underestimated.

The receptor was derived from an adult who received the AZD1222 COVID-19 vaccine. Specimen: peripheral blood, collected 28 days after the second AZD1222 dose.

CDR3 nucleotides: TGTGCCAGCAGTTTAGGAGGGGGAAGCAATCAGCCCCAGCATTTT. It is translated as CASSLGGGSNQPQHF. This chain connects TRBV28 to TRBJ1-5, with D possibly matching TRBD1 (6 bases). The CDR3 loop spans 15 amino acids. V gave up 2 bases and J gave up 1 base, with 9 bases separating them. The V gene's germline CDR1 is MDHEN and CDR2 SYDVKM.